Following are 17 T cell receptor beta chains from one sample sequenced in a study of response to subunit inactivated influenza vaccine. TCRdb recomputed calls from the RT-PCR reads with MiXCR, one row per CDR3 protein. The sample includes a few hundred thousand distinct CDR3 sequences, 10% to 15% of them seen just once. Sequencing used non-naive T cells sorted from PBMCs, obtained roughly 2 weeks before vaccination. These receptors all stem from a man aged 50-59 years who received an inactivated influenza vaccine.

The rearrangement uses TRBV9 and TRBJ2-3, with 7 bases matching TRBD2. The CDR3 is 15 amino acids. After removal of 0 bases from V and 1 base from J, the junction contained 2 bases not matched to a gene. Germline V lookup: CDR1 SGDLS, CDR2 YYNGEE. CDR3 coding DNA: TGTGCCAGCAGCGTAGCAACTAGCGGCACAGATACGCAGTATTTT. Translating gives CASSVATSGTDTQYF.

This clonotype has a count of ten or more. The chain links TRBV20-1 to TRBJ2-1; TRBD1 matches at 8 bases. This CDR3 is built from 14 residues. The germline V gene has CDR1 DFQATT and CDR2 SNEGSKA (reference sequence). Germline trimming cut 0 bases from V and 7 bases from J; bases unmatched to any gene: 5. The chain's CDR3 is CSARDLDRGNEQFF. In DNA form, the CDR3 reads TGCAGTGCTAGAGATCTAGACAGGGGTAATGAGCAGTTCTTC.

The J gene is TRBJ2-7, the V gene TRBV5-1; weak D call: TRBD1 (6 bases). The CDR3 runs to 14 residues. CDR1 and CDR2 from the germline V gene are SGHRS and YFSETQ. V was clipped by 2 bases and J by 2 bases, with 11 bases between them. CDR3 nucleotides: TGCGCCAGCAGCTTCACAGGGAGACCCTACGAGCAGTACTTC. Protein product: CASSFTGRPYEQYF.

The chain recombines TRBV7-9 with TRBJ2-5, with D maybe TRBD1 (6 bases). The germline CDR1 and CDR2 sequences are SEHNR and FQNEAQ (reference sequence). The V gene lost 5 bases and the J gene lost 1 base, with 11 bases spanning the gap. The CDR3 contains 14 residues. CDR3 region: CASSRRDTQETQYF. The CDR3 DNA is TGTGCCAGCAGCCGCCGGGACACCCAAGAGACCCAGTACTTC.

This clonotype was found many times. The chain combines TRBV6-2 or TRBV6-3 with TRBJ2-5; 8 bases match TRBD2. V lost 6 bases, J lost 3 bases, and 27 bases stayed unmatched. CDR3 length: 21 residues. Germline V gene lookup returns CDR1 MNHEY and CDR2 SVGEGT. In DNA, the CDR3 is TGTGCCAGCAGCTCTTCTAAACTGTTGGGACTAGTGTTTCCCTTGGAAGAGACCCAGTACTTC. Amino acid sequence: CASSSSKLLGLVFPLEETQYF.

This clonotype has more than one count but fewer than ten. The CDR3 protein is CASSQDPGTYEQYF. In DNA, the CDR3 is TGCGCCAGCAGCCAAGATCCAGGAACCTACGAGCAGTACTTC. The V call is TRBV4-1, the J call TRBJ2-7; unclear D gene. Germline V gene sequence: CDR1 MGHRA, CDR2 YSYEKL. Trimming left V 0 bases short and J 2 bases short, with 8 bases between. CDR3 length equals 14 residues.

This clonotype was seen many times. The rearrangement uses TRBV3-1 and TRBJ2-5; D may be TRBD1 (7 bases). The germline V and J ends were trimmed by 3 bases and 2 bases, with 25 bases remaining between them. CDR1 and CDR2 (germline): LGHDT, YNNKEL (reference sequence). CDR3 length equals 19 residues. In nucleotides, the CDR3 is TGTGCCAGCAGCCAGAACCCACGTTGGGGCAGGGGGGTTCAAGAGACCCAGTACTTC. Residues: CASSQNPRWGRGVQETQYF.

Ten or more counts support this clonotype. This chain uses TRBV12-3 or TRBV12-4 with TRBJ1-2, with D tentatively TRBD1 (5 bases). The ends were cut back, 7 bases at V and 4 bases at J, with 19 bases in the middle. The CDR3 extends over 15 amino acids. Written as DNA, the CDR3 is TGTGCCAGCACCCATTCTTGGGACGCGAGCTATGGCTACACCTTC. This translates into CASTHSWDASYGYTF.

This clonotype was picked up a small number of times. This CDR3 reads CSARDIREVSHEQFF. CDR3 sequence (DNA): TGCAGTGCTAGAGATATAAGGGAAGTAAGCCATGAGCAGTTCTTC. This chain joins TRBV20-1 and TRBJ2-1, with unresolved D. Germline CDR1 reads DFQATT; CDR2 reads SNEGSKA (reference sequence). V was shortened by 0 bases and J by 8 bases, with 17 bases between the two germline ends. The CDR3 has 15 residues.

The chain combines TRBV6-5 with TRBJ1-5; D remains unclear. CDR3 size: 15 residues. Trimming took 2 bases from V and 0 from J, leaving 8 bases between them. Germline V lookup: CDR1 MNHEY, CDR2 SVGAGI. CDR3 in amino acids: CASSYLGDSNQPQHF. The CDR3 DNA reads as TGTGCCAGCAGTTACCTTGGGGATAGCAATCAGCCCCAGCATTTT.

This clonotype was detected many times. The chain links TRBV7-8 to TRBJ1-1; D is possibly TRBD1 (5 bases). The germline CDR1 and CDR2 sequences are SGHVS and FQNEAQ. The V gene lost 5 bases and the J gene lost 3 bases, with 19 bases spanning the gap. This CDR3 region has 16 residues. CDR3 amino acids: CASSPVGRVTDTEAFF. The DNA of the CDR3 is TGTGCCAGCAGCCCCGTGGGCAGGGTAACGGACACTGAAGCTTTCTTT.

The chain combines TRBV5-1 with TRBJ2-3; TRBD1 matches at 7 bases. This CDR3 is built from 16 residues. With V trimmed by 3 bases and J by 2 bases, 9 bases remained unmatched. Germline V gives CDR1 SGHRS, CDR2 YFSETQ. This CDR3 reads CASSSYRGHYTDTQYF. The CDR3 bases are TGCGCCAGCAGCTCCTACAGGGGACATTACACAGATACGCAGTATTTT.

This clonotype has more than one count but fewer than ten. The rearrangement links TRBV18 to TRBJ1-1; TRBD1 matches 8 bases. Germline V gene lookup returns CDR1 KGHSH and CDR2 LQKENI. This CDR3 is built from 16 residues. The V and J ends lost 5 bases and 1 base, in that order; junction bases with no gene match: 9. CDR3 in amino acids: CASSADRALTNTEAFF. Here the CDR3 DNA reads TGTGCCAGCTCAGCGGACAGGGCCCTAACGAACACTGAAGCTTTCTTT. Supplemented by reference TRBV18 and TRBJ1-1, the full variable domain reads NAGVMQNPRHLVRRRGQEARLRCSPMKGHSHVYWYRQLPEEGLKFMVYLQKENIIDESGMPKERFSAEFPKEGPSILRIQQVVRGDSAAYFCASSADRALTNTEAFFGQGTRLTVV.

Written as DNA, the CDR3 is TGTGCCAGCAGCTTTGTCAGCACAGTTAGGGAGACCCAGTACTTC. This codes for CASSFVSTVRETQYF. This sequence joins TRBV11-2 and TRBJ2-5, with D unresolved. Germline V gives CDR1 SGHAT, CDR2 FQNNGV. The V gene lost 3 bases and the J gene lost 5 bases, with 16 bases spanning the gap. The CDR3 sequence is 15 residues long.

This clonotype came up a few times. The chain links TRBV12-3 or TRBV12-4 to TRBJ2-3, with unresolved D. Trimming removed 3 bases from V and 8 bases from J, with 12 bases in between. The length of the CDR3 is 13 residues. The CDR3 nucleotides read TGTGCCAGCAGTTTCGGGCAGGAGAGTACGCAGTATTTT. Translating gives CASSFGQESTQYF.

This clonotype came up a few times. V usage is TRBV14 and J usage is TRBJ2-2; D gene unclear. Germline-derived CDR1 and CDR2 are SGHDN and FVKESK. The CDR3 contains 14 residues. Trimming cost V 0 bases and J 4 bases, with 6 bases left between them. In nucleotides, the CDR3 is TGTGCCAGCAGCCAAGATCGAGCCACCGGGGAGCTGTTTTTT. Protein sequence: CASSQDRATGELFF.

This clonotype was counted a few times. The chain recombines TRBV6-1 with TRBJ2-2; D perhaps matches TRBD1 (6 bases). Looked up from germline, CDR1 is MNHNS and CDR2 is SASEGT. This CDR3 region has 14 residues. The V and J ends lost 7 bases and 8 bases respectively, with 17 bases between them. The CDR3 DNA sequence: TGTGCCAGCACCCTGGACAGCCAACGGGGGGAGCTGTTTTTT. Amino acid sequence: CASTLDSQRGELFF.